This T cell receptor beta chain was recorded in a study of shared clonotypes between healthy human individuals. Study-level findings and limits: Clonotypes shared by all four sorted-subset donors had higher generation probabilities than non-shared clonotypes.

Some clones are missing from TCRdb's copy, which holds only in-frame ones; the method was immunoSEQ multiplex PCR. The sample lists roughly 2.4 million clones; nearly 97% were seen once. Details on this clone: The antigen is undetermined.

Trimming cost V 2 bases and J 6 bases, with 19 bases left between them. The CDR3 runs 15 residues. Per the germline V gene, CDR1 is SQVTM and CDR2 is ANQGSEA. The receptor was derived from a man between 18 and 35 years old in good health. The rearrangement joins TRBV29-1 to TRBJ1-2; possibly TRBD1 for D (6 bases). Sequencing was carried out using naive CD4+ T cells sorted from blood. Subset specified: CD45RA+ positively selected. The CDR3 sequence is CSVETQNLRGDGYTF. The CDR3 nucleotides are TGCAGCGTTGAAACACAAAACCTAAGGGGGGATGGCTACACCTTC.